These T cell receptor beta chains were read from a single sample in a study of control samples from healthy donors and cancer patients. Generated by immunoSEQ multiplex PCR, the TCRdb table keeps only in-frame clones and is missing some. The table includes some 250,000 clones, over 75% detected once. The sample comprised PBMCs. The receptors originated from a woman aged 55-69 years with lung cancer. The CDR3 runs from the conserved cysteine through the conserved F or W. D genes are given only for firm matches. Clone sizes are given selectively: once, few, many, or a class where the clone is expanded.

TRBV6-5	TRBJ1-2	NA	NA	CASCEVAANYGYTF	TGTGCCAGCTGCGAGGTGGCAGCTAACTATGGCTACACCTTC
TRBV2	TRBJ2-1	NA	few	CASSDRALYNEQFF	TGTGCCAGCAGTGACAGGGCCCTTTACAATGAGCAGTTCTTC
TRBV2	TRBJ1-5	TRBD1	NA	CASSRGGASQPQHF	TGTGCCAGCAGTCGAGGGGGCGCAAGTCAGCCCCAGCATTTT
TRBV10-1	TRBJ1-1	NA	NA	CASMGGGTEAFF	TGCGCCAGCATGGGGGGAGGAACTGAAGCTTTCTTT
TRBV6-5	TRBJ2-3	TRBD1	NA	CASRRGQAGTDTQYF	TGTGCCAGCAGGAGGGGACAGGCGGGCACAGATACGCAGTATTTT
TRBV15	TRBJ2-1	TRBD2	NA	CATSRTSGISYNEQFF	TGTGCCACCAGCAGAACTAGCGGGATCTCCTACAATGAGCAGTTCTTC
TRBV25-1	TRBJ1-4	TRBD1	few	CASSGGTGLFF	TGTGCCAGCAGTGGAGGGACAGGGCTGTTTTTT
TRBV7-6	TRBJ1-4	TRBD1	NA	CASSLGRGQRGEKLFF	TGTGCCAGCAGCTTAGGCAGGGGGCAGAGGGGTGAAAAACTGTTTTTT
TRBV2	TRBJ1-4	NA	few	CASNLDAKLFF	TGTGCCAGCAACCTGGACGCGAAACTGTTTTTT
TRBV19	TRBJ2-5	NA	NA	CASAALGGAQETQYF	TGTGCCAGTGCCGCTCTAGGGGGAGCCCAAGAGACCCAGTACTTC
TRBV25-1	TRBJ1-3	NA	few	CASKGYRGNTIYF	TGTGCCAGCAAGGGTTACCGTGGAAACACCATATATTTT
TRBV28	TRBJ1-2	TRBD1	NA	CASSLWETLGQGYGYTF	TGTGCCAGCAGTTTATGGGAGACCTTGGGACAGGGATATGGCTACACCTTC
TRBV5-4	TRBJ2-1	TRBD2	NA	CASSRSLAGGSGEQFF	TGTGCCAGCAGCCGGTCCCTAGCGGGGGGCTCCGGGGAGCAGTTCTTC
TRBV6-6	TRBJ1-5	TRBD1	NA	CASSPVLTGVSRMHQPQHF	TGTGCCAGCAGTCCCGTCCTCACAGGGGTTTCTCGAATGCATCAGCCCCAGCATTTT
TRBV3-1/TRBV3-2	TRBJ2-2	NA	NA	CASSQGARFTGELFF	TGTGCCAGCAGCCAAGGTGCCAGGTTTACCGGGGAGCTGTTTTTT
TRBV5-4	TRBJ2-6	NA	few	CASSSRGAGANVLTF	TGTGCCAGCAGCTCCAGGGGGGCCGGGGCCAACGTCCTGACTTTC
TRBV4-1	TRBJ1-5	NA	NA	CASSLLPSLGFPSPNQPQHF	TGCGCCAGCAGCCTCCTCCCATCGTTAGGGTTCCCCTCCCCGAATCAGCCCCAGCATTTT
TRBV3-1/TRBV3-2	TRBJ2-3	NA	few	CASSQSRGTDTQYF	TGTGCCAGCAGCCAATCTCGGGGCACAGATACGCAGTATTTT
TRBV5-8	TRBJ2-6	NA	NA	CASSLRGRALSGANVLTF	TGTGCCAGCAGCTTGCGAGGGCGGGCCCTCTCTGGGGCCAACGTCCTGACTTTC
TRBV10-3	TRBJ2-7	NA	NA	CAISEGHNYEQYF	TGTGCCATCAGTGAGGGACACAACTACGAGCAGTACTTC
TRBV6-6	TRBJ1-1	TRBD1	NA	CASSSTGQGFGAFF	TGTGCCAGCAGTTCCACGGGACAGGGGTTTGGAGCTTTCTTT
TRBV3-1/TRBV3-2	TRBJ1-4	NA	once	CASSQPGSNEKLFF	TGTGCCAGCAGCCAACCAGGGTCTAATGAAAAACTGTTTTTT
TRBV4-1	TRBJ1-5	NA	NA	CASSQDIRGQPQHF	TGCGCCAGCAGCCAAGATATTAGAGGACAGCCCCAGCATTTT
TRBV27	TRBJ2-3	NA	once	CASSSLDYTDTQYF	TGTGCCAGCAGCTCCCTAGACTACACAGATACGCAGTATTTT
TRBV6-5	TRBJ1-1	NA	NA	CASSYLMNTEAFF	TGTGCCAGCAGTTACCTCATGAACACTGAAGCTTTCTTT
TRBV6-5	TRBJ1-5	NA	NA	CASSYNPHQPQHF	TGTGCCAGCAGTTACAACCCCCACCAGCCCCAGCATTTT
TRBV18	TRBJ2-1	NA	NA	CASTSSEGNYNEQFF	TGTGCCAGCACCTCTAGTGAGGGGAACTACAATGAGCAGTTCTTC
TRBV27	TRBJ1-2	TRBD1	NA	CASSRDRSSGYTF	TGTGCCAGCTCCCGGGACAGGTCCAGTGGCTACACCTTC
TRBV6-5	TRBJ2-1	TRBD1	NA	CASTRGDRSYNEQFF	TGTGCCAGCACCAGGGGGGACAGGTCCTACAATGAGCAGTTCTTC
TRBV5-6	TRBJ1-2	NA	NA	CASSLWMRILSGYTF	TGTGCCAGCAGCTTGTGGATGCGGATTTTGAGTGGCTACACCTTC
TRBV28	TRBJ1-2	NA	NA	CASRGGGGSDYGYTF	TGTGCCAGCAGGGGGGGAGGCGGCAGCGACTATGGCTACACCTTC
TRBV5-1	TRBJ1-5	NA	NA	CASSLVGGRNQPQHF	TGCGCCAGCAGCTTGGTCGGGGGCCGCAATCAGCCCCAGCATTTT
TRBV7-9	TRBJ2-1	NA	NA	CASSLVLASRNEQFF	TGTGCCAGCAGCTTAGTGTTAGCCAGTCGAAATGAGCAGTTCTTC
TRBV5-1	TRBJ1-1	NA	NA	CASSSGGGFTEAFF	TGCGCCAGCAGCTCCGGAGGGGGGTTCACTGAAGCTTTCTTT
TRBV2	TRBJ1-6	NA	NA	CASTHQGNNSPLHF	TGTGCCAGCACCCACCAGGGAAATAATTCACCCCTCCACTTT
TRBV2	TRBJ1-6	NA	NA	CASSELQRLHF	TGTGCCAGCAGTGAGTTACAGCGTCTCCACTTT
TRBV4-1	TRBJ1-1	NA	NA	CASSQGGDIRLNTEAFF	TGCGCCAGCAGCCAAGGAGGTGACATTAGATTGAACACTGAAGCTTTCTTT
TRBV28	TRBJ2-7	TRBD1	once	CASSDTGASYEQYF	TGTGCCAGCAGTGATACAGGGGCCTCCTACGAGCAGTACTTC
TRBV18	TRBJ2-5	NA	few	CASSPGRETQYF	TGTGCCAGCTCACCAGGCCGAGAGACCCAGTACTTC
TRBV4-2	TRBJ2-3	TRBD2	NA	CASSPEGGSSTDTQYF	TGTGCCAGCAGCCCAGAGGGAGGGTCTAGCACAGATACGCAGTATTTT
TRBV5-4	TRBJ1-3	NA	NA	CASSLDPVSGNTIYF	TGTGCCAGCAGCTTGGATCCCGTGAGCGGAAACACCATATATTTT
TRBV11-1	TRBJ2-3	TRBD2	NA	CASSLGEGPLTDTQYF	TGTGCCAGCAGCTTAGGGGAGGGACCACTCACAGATACGCAGTATTTT
TRBV5-4	TRBJ1-5	NA	once	CASSQQGSNQPQHF	TGTGCCAGCAGCCAACAAGGTAGCAATCAGCCCCAGCATTTT
TRBV18	TRBJ1-1	NA	NA	CASSPVPGVNTEAFF	TGTGCCAGCTCACCAGTACCGGGCGTTAACACTGAAGCTTTCTTT
TRBV27	TRBJ1-4	NA	NA	CASSPRWGQGNEKLFF	TGTGCCAGCAGTCCCAGATGGGGGCAGGGTAATGAAAAACTGTTTTTT
TRBV3-1/TRBV3-2	TRBJ1-6	NA	NA	CASSDNSPLHF	TGTGCCAGCAGCGATAATTCACCCCTCCACTTT
TRBV14	TRBJ2-5	NA	NA	CASSQEWTETQYF	TGTGCCAGCAGCCAAGAATGGACGGAGACCCAGTACTTC